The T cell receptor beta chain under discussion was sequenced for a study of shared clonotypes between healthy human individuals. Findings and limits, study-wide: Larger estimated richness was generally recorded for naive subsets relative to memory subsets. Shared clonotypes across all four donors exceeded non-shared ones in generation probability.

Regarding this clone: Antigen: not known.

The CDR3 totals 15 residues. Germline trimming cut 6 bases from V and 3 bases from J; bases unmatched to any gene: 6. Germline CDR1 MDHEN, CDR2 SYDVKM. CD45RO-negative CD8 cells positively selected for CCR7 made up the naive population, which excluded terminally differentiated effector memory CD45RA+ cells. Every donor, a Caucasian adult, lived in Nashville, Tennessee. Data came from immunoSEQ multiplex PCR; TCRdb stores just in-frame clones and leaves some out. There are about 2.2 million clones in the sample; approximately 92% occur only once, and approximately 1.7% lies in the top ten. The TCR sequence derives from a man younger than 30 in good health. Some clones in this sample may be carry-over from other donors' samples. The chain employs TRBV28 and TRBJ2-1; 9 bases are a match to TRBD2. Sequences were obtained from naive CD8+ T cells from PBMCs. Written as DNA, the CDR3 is TGTGCCAGCAGCCCTAGCGGGACCTTCTACAATGAGCAGTTCTTC. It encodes CASSPSGTFYNEQFF.